The 15 T cell receptor beta chains listed next were all sequenced from one sample in a study of sequential checkpoint blockade in melanoma. Documented treatment: randomized to nivolumab then ipilimumab (arm A) or the reverse (arm B). Sequencing used immunoSEQ multiplex PCR; TCRdb keeps in-frame clones, though not all of them. Of roughly 20,000 clones in the sample, 73% were seen once. Sequenced here: tumor tissue (inferred from file names), sampled from a patient given nivolumab and ipilimumab in sequence. The receptors come from a human donor with melanoma.

The CDR3 coding sequence is TGCGCCAGCAGTGGTATCACAGGGCATACCGGGGAGCTGTTTTTT. Its protein product is CASSGITGHTGELFF. The rearrangement joins TRBV10-2 to TRBJ2-2, with D possibly matching TRBD1 (6 bases). The ends were cut back, 4 bases at V and 5 bases at J, with 14 bases in the middle. Germline loops: CDR1 WSHSY, CDR2 SAAADI. The CDR3 length is 15 residues.

The chain recombines TRBV5-1 with TRBJ1-1; maybe TRBD1 (5 bases). The germline V gene has CDR1 SGHRS and CDR2 YFSETQ. The length of the CDR3 is 15 residues. V was shortened by 0 bases and J by 4 bases, with 13 bases between the two germline ends. The CDR3 reads CASSLAQGLSTEAFF. CDR3 DNA sequence: TGCGCCAGCAGCTTGGCTCAGGGTTTGAGCACTGAAGCTTTCTTT.

In nucleotides, the CDR3 is TGTGCCATCAGTGAGTTCGACAGAAGCCTCTACGAGCAGTACTTC. This translates into CAISEFDRSLYEQYF. The gene calls are TRBV10-3 and TRBJ2-7, with D possibly TRBD1 on 5 matching bases. In germline, CDR1 is ENHRY, CDR2 SYGVKD. Deletions cut 1 base from V and 3 bases from J, with 13 bases between. The CDR3 consists of 15 residues.

The chain has TRBV6-8 and TRBJ1-1, with a possible D match to TRBD1 (6 bases). V lost 6 bases and J lost 2, with 22 bases in between. CDR3 size: 17 residues. The germline V gene has CDR1 MNHGY and CDR2 SAAAGT. The CDR3 bases are TGTGCCAGCAGAATCTTGGCCAAACAGGGCAGCAACACTGAAGCTTTCTTT. This encodes CASRILAKQGSNTEAFF.

This chain connects TRBV28 to TRBJ2-5; possibly TRBD1 or TRBD2 for D (5 bases each). The CDR3 has 14 residues. V was trimmed by 5 bases and J by 4 bases, leaving 14 bases between them. Germline V gene sequence: CDR1 MDHEN, CDR2 SYDVKM. The CDR3 sequence is CASSGGWGGETQYF. The CDR3 nucleotides are TGTGCCAGCAGTGGGGGATGGGGTGGAGAGACCCAGTACTTC.

This sequence joins TRBV15 and TRBJ2-3, with D unresolved. Germline V gene data show CDR1 as LNHNV and CDR2 as YYDKDF (reference sequence). CDR3 length equals 19 residues. The germline V and J ends were trimmed by 3 bases and 2 bases, with 24 bases remaining between them. CDR3 loop: CATSSLKAGGRTFTDTQYF. CDR3 DNA sequence: TGTGCCACCAGCAGTCTCAAGGCTGGCGGCCGAACCTTCACAGATACGCAGTATTTT.

The CDR3 reads CASSTGMNTEAFF. Written as DNA, the CDR3 is TGTGCCAGTAGTACAGGGATGAACACTGAAGCTTTCTTT. The rearrangement uses TRBV19 and TRBJ1-1, with a tentative D call TRBD1 (5 bases). Germline-derived CDR1 and CDR2 are LNHDA and SQIVND (reference sequence). The CDR3 is made up of 13 amino acids. V lost 4 bases to trimming and J lost 0 bases, with 6 bases between them.

This clone showed up just a few times. This chain joins TRBV6-8 and TRBJ2-5; tentatively, D is TRBD2 (6 bases). Looked up from germline, CDR1 is MNHGY and CDR2 is SAAAGT. This CDR3 region has 13 residues. Trimming stripped 8 bases from V and 7 bases from J, with 17 bases between. CDR3 residues: CASEHLGTGTQYF. The CDR3 DNA follows: TGTGCCAGCGAACACCTAGGGACTGGGACCCAGTACTTC.

The chain uses TRBV12-2 and TRBJ1-5; no check of the table's D call, TRBD1, against the DNA was made. TRBV12-2 is classified as a pseudogene. The CDR3 has 16 residues. CDR3 nucleotides: TGTGCAAGTCGCTTGATGACAGGGTCGAGCAATCAGCCCCAGCATTTT. Its protein product is CASRLMTGSSNQPQHF.

This rearrangement joins TRBV11-3 to TRBJ2-3; 7 nucleotides align to TRBD1. The length of the CDR3 is 14 residues. V dropped 5 bases and J dropped 5; count of bases not matched to a gene: 7. The germline V gene encodes CDR1 SGHNT and CDR2 YENEEA. Here the CDR3 reads CASSPGQRGDTQYF. The CDR3 DNA sequence: TGTGCCAGCAGCCCGGGACAGAGAGGAGATACGCAGTATTTT.

V usage is TRBV10-2 and J usage is TRBJ1-4; a weak D match, TRBD1 (6 bases). V was cut by 3 bases and J by 5 bases, with 22 bases left in between. The CDR3 contains 18 residues. Germline V gene data show CDR1 as WSHSY and CDR2 as SAAADI. CDR3 DNA: TGCGCCAGCAGTGACCTCCCAGGGGCCGCTTCCACGAATGAAAAACTGTTTTTT. Protein: CASSDLPGAASTNEKLFF.

The V gene is TRBV19, the J gene TRBJ2-3; 7 nucleotides align to TRBD2. Germline V gene lookup returns CDR1 LNHDA and CDR2 SQIVND (reference sequence). J gave up 8 bases and V 5 bases, and 19 bases lay outside the gene matches. The CDR3 sequence is 17 residues long. The CDR3, as DNA: TGTGCCAGTAGTCCCCGGGGGGTCCCAGGAAAATCGGGTACGCAGTATTTT. As protein: CASSPRGVPGKSGTQYF.

J is TRBJ1-3 and V is TRBV7-5; the table's D call TRBD1 went unverified against the DNA. TRBV7-5 is classified as a pseudogene. The CDR3 contains 15 residues. The DNA of the CDR3 is TGTGCCAGCAGCTTGAAGCCAGGGTCTGGAAACACCATATATTTT. This sequence encodes CASSLKPGSGNTIYF.

This clone was counted a few times. This rearrangement joins TRBV10-2 to TRBJ1-1; D gene ambiguous. Germline V gene data show CDR1 as WSHSY and CDR2 as SAAADI. The length of the CDR3 is 14 residues. V lost 6 bases and J lost 1, with 12 bases in between. The CDR3 DNA sequence: TGCGCCAGCAGGCTCGGGCCTTCGAACACTGAAGCTTTCTTT. The encoded protein is CASRLGPSNTEAFF.

This clone showed up just a few times. This chain connects TRBV5-8 to TRBJ2-3; 8 bases line up with TRBD2. This CDR3 has 16 residues. Germline CDR1 and CDR2: SGHTS and YDEGEE. V was pared by 4 bases and J by 2 bases, with 9 bases of the junction left unmatched. CDR3: CASSTLAGAPTDTQYF. For the CDR3, the DNA is TGTGCCAGCAGCACCCTAGCGGGCGCCCCCACAGATACGCAGTATTTT.